These 19 T cell receptor beta chains came from one sample sequenced in a study of blood T cells in healthy people across ages. Using a J-beta primer mix together with a sample-barcoded 5' primer, a second PCR was run for about 6 to 11 cycles. TCRdb fed the 5' RACE reads into MiXCR, producing one record per CDR3 protein. The sample holds some 1,800,000 distinct CDR3 sequences; about two fifths are singletons and the top ten take 23%. The sample was blood. The source is a human donor in good health.

This sequence joins TRBV6-1 and TRBJ1-5; D uncertain. The ends were cut back, 2 bases at V and 0 bases at J, with 11 bases in the middle. The CDR3 length is 16 residues. Germline V gives CDR1 MNHNS, CDR2 SASEGT. DNA of the CDR3: TGTGCCAGCAGTGAACAACAGAGTACTAGCAATCAGCCCCAGCATTTT. Translating gives CASSEQQSTSNQPQHF.

The chain couples TRBV20-1 to TRBJ1-5; D perhaps matches TRBD1 (5 bases). The CDR3 length is 14 residues. V was cut by 0 bases and J by 11 bases, with 17 bases left in between. Germline values: CDR1 DFQATT, CDR2 SNEGSKA (reference sequence). CDR3 nucleotide sequence: TGCAGTGCTAGAGATCAGACGGCCGGAGGGGCCCAGCATTTT. It specifies CSARDQTAGGAQHF.

This sequence joins TRBV4-1 and TRBJ2-1; 11 bases fit TRBD2. The CDR3 sequence is 15 residues long. Germline V gives CDR1 MGHRA, CDR2 YSYEKL. The trim removed 4 bases at V and 10 bases at J, leaving 9 bases unmatched. The CDR3 coding sequence is TGCGCCAGCAGCCCCTGGGGTAGCGGGGGGGAAGAGCAGTTCTTC. Protein sequence: CASSPWGSGGEEQFF.

This chain joins TRBV20-1 and TRBJ1-2; TRBD1 matches at 8 bases. The CDR3 length is 15 residues. J was trimmed by 2 bases and V by 1 base; bases with no gene match: 6. CDR1 is DFQATT, CDR2 SNEGSKA, per germline (reference sequence). For the CDR3, the DNA is TGCAGTGCTAGAGCGACAGGGGAGGTCAACTATGGCTACACCTTC. Translated, it gives CSARATGEVNYGYTF.

This clonotype has more than one count but fewer than ten. The V call is TRBV5-1, the J call TRBJ2-7; D is uncertain. Trimming shortened V by 4 bases and J by 4 bases, and 15 bases separated the two germline ends. Germline V gene data show CDR1 as SGHRS and CDR2 as YFSETQ. CDR3 length equals 14 residues. The CDR3 sequence: CASSPVGQSYEQYF. DNA for the CDR3: TGCGCCAGCAGCCCCGTCGGCCAATCTTACGAGCAGTACTTC.

DNA for the CDR3: TGCAGCGTCCATAAACAGCTAAGTTGGGGTACGCAGTATTTT. The encoded protein is CSVHKQLSWGTQYF. The rearrangement joins TRBV29-1 to TRBJ2-3; D gene unclear. Germline-derived CDR1 and CDR2 are SQVTM and ANQGSEA. This CDR3 comprises 14 residues. V lost 6 bases and J lost 8, with 21 bases in between.

The chain is built from TRBV12-3 or TRBV12-4 and TRBJ2-3; TRBD2 aligns across 15 bases. V was clipped by 3 bases and J by 0 bases; unmatched bases: 7. The length of the CDR3 is 19 residues. In nucleotides, the CDR3 is TGTGCCAGCAGTTTTCTCGGACTAGCGGGGGGGACTAGCACAGATACGCAGTATTTT. Protein sequence: CASSFLGLAGGTSTDTQYF.

The gene calls are TRBV28 and TRBJ2-7; the match to TRBD2 covers 8 bases. Per germline, CDR1 MDHEN and CDR2 SYDVKM. The CDR3 runs to 15 residues. J gave up 6 bases and V 6 bases, and 13 bases lay outside the gene matches. The CDR3 loop is CASSLYSGDASEQYF. The CDR3 nucleotides are TGTGCCAGCAGCCTTTATAGCGGGGACGCCTCCGAGCAGTACTTC. Looking up the rest from reference TRBV28 and TRBJ2-7 gives the full variable domain: DVKVTQSSRYLVKRTGEKVFLECVQDMDHENMFWYRQDPGLGLRLIYFSYDVKMKEKGDIPEGYSVSREKKERFSLILESASTNQTSMYLCASSLYSGDASEQYFGPGTRLTVT.

The V gene is TRBV12-5, the J gene TRBJ1-2; 10 bases are a match to TRBD1. CDR1 and CDR2 (germline): LGHNT, FRNRAP. V lost 3 bases, J lost 4 bases, and 14 bases stayed unmatched. The CDR3 runs to 18 residues. The CDR3 DNA sequence: TGTGCTAGTGGTTTCTCCGGCGCGGGACAGGGGTCCACCTATGGCTACACCTTC. Residues: CASGFSGAGQGSTYGYTF.

This chain links TRBV10-3 with TRBJ2-1, with 10 bases matching TRBD1. The junction had 12 bases not matched to a gene; V was cut back by 8 bases and J by 8 bases. The CDR3 spans 15 residues. Per the germline V gene, CDR1 is ENHRY and CDR2 is SYGVKD. CDR3 in amino acids: CAILPGQGGFYEQFF. CDR3 bases: TGTGCCATCCTTCCAGGACAGGGGGGTTTTTATGAGCAGTTCTTC.

There are a few counts of this clonotype. The J gene is TRBJ1-2, the V gene TRBV7-8; 9 bases agree with TRBD1. The J segment lost 6 bases and the V segment lost 1 base, leaving 12 bases of the junction unmatched. Germline CDR1 is SGHVS and CDR2 is FQNEAQ. The CDR3 contains 17 residues. CDR3 sequence: CASSLVYGQGREDGYTF. The DNA for the CDR3 is TGTGCCAGCAGCTTAGTTTATGGACAGGGGAGAGAGGATGGCTACACCTTC.

The V call is TRBV10-3, the J call TRBJ1-1; D gene unclear. V was clipped by 6 bases and J by 4 bases, with 15 bases between them. Per germline, CDR1 ENHRY and CDR2 SYGVKD. CDR3 size: 14 residues. The CDR3 is CAIRDTTRSTEAFF. CDR3 DNA: TGTGCCATCAGAGACACGACACGATCCACTGAAGCTTTCTTT.

This clonotype was detected only a few times. V gene TRBV12-3 or TRBV12-4 combines with J gene TRBJ2-4, with 7 bases fitting TRBD1. V shed 7 bases and J 8 bases; nucleotides not matched to a gene: 11. The CDR3 has 14 amino acids. As DNA, the CDR3 is TGTGCCAGCATTTCGTGGGGGCAGGGGGACATTCAGTACTTC. Its translation: CASISWGQGDIQYF.

This chain connects TRBV20-1 to TRBJ1-1; the D is unclear. The germline V and J ends were trimmed by 0 bases and 3 bases, with 11 bases remaining between them. CDR3 size: 14 residues. Germline V gene sequence: CDR1 DFQATT, CDR2 SNEGSKA (reference sequence). The CDR3 nucleotides are TGCAGTGCTAGAGAGGGCATGAGGCACACTGAAGCTTTCTTT. Translating gives CSAREGMRHTEAFF.

The CDR3 DNA follows: TGTGCCATTGGGACAGGGGCTGGAAACACCATATATTTT. Translating it yields CAIGTGAGNTIYF. The V and J genes are TRBV10-3 and TRBJ1-3, with TRBD1 matching over 10 bases. Germline trimming cut 9 bases from V and 2 bases from J; bases unmatched to any gene: 1. From germline, CDR1 is ENHRY and CDR2 SYGVKD. The CDR3 covers 13 residues.

A few counts support this clonotype. This sequence joins TRBV20-1 and TRBJ2-7; D is perhaps TRBD2 (7 bases). V was cut by 5 bases and J by 4 bases, with 15 bases left in between. CDR3 size: 13 residues. Germline V gives CDR1 DFQATT, CDR2 SNEGSKA (reference sequence). The CDR3 protein is CSAGRGNGYEQYF. CDR3 nucleotide sequence: TGCAGTGCTGGGAGGGGGAATGGATACGAGCAGTACTTC.

The chain couples TRBV12-3 or TRBV12-4 to TRBJ2-5; no definite D call. Trimming left V 6 bases short and J 5 bases short, with 19 bases between. The CDR3 loop spans 15 amino acids. This chain's CDR3 is CASRVAGPPEETQYF. In nucleotides, the CDR3 is TGTGCCAGCAGAGTCGCCGGGCCCCCCGAGGAGACCCAGTACTTC.

The chain has TRBV28 and TRBJ2-7; D may match TRBD1 or TRBD2 (6 bases each). Trimming took off 1 base at V and 0 bases at J, with 13 bases between the two ends. The CDR3 runs 16 residues. The germline gives CDR1 MDHEN, CDR2 SYDVKM. CDR3 in amino acids: CASSLFTAGHSYEQYF. In DNA, the CDR3 is TGTGCCAGCAGTTTATTTACGGCGGGACACTCCTACGAGCAGTACTTC.

The chain combines TRBV6-6 with TRBJ1-4; D unresolved. This CDR3 spans 16 amino acids. From germline, CDR1 is MNHNY and CDR2 SVGAGI (reference sequence). The V end was cut by 6 bases, the J end by 0 bases, with 14 bases between. The CDR3 region is CASRMSGGATNEKLFF. The CDR3 coding sequence is TGTGCCAGCAGAATGTCGGGCGGTGCAACTAATGAAAAACTGTTTTTT.